The next 9 T cell receptor beta chains were all read from a single sample in a study of CD8 T cell repertoires and HIV-1 epitope variants (dated by TCRdb to about 2020). No antigen has been identified for these receptors. Library method: the immunoSEQ multiplex PCR assay. Held by TCRdb, this immuneACCESS table contains in-frame sequences only and omits some clones. Under half of the omission traces to an unresolved V gene where checked; the cause of the rest is unknown. The sample table lists about 4,400 clones, roughly two thirds of them with a count of one. Of the sample, under 55% is held by the ten largest clones. Sequenced sample: cultured CD8+ T cells derived from PBMCs. These receptors all come from a male donor with HIV.

The sample holds a few counts of this clone. This chain links TRBV19 with TRBJ2-7; D uncertain. CDR3 length equals 15 residues. Germline V gives CDR1 LNHDA, CDR2 SQIVND (reference sequence). V was cut by 6 bases and J by 2 bases, with 17 bases left in between. The CDR3 nucleotides are TGTGCCAGTAGCCCGACCCGATCGCGAACCTACGAGCAGTACTTC. Translating it yields CASSPTRSRTYEQYF.

This clone was detected a few times. This chain connects TRBV27 to TRBJ2-2; TRBD1 matches at 7 bases. The V gene's germline CDR1 is MNHEY and CDR2 SMNVEV (reference sequence). V lost 5 bases and J lost 3; bases outside the gene matches: 9. The CDR3 extends over 16 amino acids. CDR3 in DNA: TGTGCCAGCAGTCCGGGACAGCTAACGTACACCGGGGAGCTGTTTTTT. Translating gives CASSPGQLTYTGELFF.

V and J are TRBV7-6 and TRBJ1-2; 7 positions match TRBD1. From germline, CDR1 is SGHVS and CDR2 FNYEAQ. After removal of 2 bases from V and 5 bases from J, the junction contained 5 bases not matched to a gene. The CDR3 sequence is 14 residues long. CDR3: CASSLRDSGYGYTF. The CDR3, as DNA: TGTGCCAGCAGCTTAAGGGACAGTGGATATGGCTACACCTTC.

This clone appeared a few times. V usage is TRBV5-6 and J usage is TRBJ2-5; D is ambiguous. The CDR3 runs 12 residues. V lost 5 bases and J lost 5, with 10 bases in between. Germline CDR1 SGHDT, CDR2 YYEEEE. DNA of the CDR3: TGTGCCAGCAGTTTCGACCGGGAGACCCAGTACTTC. The encoded protein is CASSFDRETQYF.

The chain combines TRBV14 with TRBJ1-5, with a tentative D call TRBD1 (6 bases). V lost 0 bases to trimming and J lost 6 bases, with 21 bases between them. Per the germline V gene, CDR1 is SGHDN and CDR2 is FVKESK. This CDR3 has 18 amino acids. The CDR3 DNA reads TGTGCCAGCAGCCAAGATCCCAGACAGGCGAAAGGAGGTCAGCCCCAGCATTTT. Translation: CASSQDPRQAKGGQPQHF.

The gene calls are TRBV14 and TRBJ2-7; 9 bases map to TRBD2. The CDR3 is made up of 22 amino acids. The germline V gene has CDR1 SGHDN and CDR2 FVKESK. V trimming: 1 base; J trimming: 3 bases; junction bases outside the gene matches: 25. CDR3 coding DNA: TGTGCCAGCAGCCAAGGGTGGAGGACGGGACCCTGGGGTAGCGGGAGACTCTACGAGCAGTACTTC. Its translation: CASSQGWRTGPWGSGRLYEQYF.

The CDR3 protein is CASSVQSYEQYF. CDR3 sequence (DNA): TGTGCCAGCAGTGTTCAGAGCTACGAGCAGTACTTC. The chain couples TRBV2 to TRBJ2-7, with unresolved D. The CDR3 is 12 amino acids. V was cut by 4 bases and J by 3 bases, with 7 bases left in between. Germline-derived CDR1 and CDR2 are SNHLY and FYNNEI.

The chain employs TRBV6-5 and TRBJ1-1, with 10 bases that match TRBD1. The CDR3 spans 13 residues. V dropped 4 bases and J dropped 4; count of bases not matched to a gene: 0. In germline, CDR1 is MNHEY, CDR2 SVGAGI. CDR3 residues: CASSWDRGTEAFF. Here the CDR3 DNA reads TGTGCCAGCAGTTGGGACAGGGGCACTGAAGCTTTCTTT.

The V and J genes are TRBV5-5 and TRBJ2-7, with D unclear. CDR3 length: 14 amino acids. Trimming stripped 3 bases from V and 5 bases from J, with 15 bases between. Germline values: CDR1 SGHKS, CDR2 YYEKEE (reference sequence). CDR3 protein: CASSSDALLDEQYF. CDR3 DNA sequence: TGTGCCAGCAGCTCGGACGCCCTCCTCGACGAGCAGTACTTC.